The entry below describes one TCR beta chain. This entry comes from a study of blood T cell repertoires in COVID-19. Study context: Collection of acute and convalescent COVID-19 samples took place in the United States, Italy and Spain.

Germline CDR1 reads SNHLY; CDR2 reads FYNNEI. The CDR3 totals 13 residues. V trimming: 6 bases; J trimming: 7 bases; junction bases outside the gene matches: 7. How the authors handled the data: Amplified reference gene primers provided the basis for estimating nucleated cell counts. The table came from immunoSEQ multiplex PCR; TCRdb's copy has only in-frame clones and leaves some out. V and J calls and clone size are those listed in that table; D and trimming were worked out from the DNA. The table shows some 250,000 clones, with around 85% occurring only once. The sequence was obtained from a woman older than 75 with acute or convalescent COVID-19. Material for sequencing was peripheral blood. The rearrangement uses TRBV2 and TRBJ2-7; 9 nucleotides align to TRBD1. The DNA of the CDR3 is TGTGCCAGCAGCTACACAGGGGGCAGTGAGCAGTACTTC. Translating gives CASSYTGGSEQYF.